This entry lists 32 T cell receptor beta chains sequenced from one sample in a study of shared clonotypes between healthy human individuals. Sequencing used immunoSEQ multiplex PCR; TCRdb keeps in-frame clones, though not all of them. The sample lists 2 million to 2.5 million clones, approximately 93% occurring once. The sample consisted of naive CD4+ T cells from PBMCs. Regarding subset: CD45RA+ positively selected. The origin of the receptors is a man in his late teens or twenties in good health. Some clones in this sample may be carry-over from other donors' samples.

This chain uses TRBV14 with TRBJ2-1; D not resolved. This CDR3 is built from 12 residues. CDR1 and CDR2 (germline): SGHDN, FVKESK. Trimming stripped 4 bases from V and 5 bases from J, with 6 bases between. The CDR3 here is CASSPNNNEQFF. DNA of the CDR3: TGTGCCAGCAGCCCGAACAACAATGAGCAGTTCTTC.

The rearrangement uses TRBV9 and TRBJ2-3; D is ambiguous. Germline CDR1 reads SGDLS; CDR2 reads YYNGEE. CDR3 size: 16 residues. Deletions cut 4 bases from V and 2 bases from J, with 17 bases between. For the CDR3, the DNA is TGTGCCAGCAGCACCGATGGACGGATGCACACAGATACGCAGTATTTT. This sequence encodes CASSTDGRMHTDTQYF.

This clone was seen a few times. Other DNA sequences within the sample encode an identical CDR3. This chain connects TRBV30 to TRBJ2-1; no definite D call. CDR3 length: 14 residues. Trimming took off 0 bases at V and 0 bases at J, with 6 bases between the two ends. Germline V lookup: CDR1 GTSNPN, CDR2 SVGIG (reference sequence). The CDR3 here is CAWSVLSSYNEQFF. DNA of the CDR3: TGTGCCTGGAGTGTACTTAGCTCCTACAATGAGCAGTTCTTC. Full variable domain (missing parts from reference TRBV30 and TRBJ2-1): SQTIHQWPATLVQPVGSPLSLECTVEGTSNPNLYWYRQAAGRGLQLLFYSVGIGQISSEVPQNLSASRPQDRQFILSSKKLLLSDSGFYLCAWSVLSSYNEQFFGPGTRLTVL.

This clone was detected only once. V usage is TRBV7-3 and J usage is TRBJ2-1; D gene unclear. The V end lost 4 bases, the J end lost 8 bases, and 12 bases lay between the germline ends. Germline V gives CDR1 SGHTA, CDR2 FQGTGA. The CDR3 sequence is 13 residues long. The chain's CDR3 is CASSSSPEDEQFF. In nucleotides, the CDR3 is TGTGCCAGCAGCTCAAGTCCCGAGGATGAGCAGTTCTTC.

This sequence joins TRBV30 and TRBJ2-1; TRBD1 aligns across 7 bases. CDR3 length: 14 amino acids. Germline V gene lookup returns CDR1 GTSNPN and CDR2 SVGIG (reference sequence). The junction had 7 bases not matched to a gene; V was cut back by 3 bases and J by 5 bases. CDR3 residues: CAWSQTGIDNEQFF. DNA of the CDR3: TGTGCCTGGAGCCAGACAGGGATTGACAATGAGCAGTTCTTC.

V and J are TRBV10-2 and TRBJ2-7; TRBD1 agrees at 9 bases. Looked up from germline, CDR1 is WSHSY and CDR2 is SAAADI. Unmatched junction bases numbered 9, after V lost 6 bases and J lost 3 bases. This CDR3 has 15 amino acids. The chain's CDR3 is CASRTGQGSYYEQYF. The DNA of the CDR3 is TGCGCCAGCAGAACTGGACAGGGGAGTTACTACGAGCAGTACTTC.

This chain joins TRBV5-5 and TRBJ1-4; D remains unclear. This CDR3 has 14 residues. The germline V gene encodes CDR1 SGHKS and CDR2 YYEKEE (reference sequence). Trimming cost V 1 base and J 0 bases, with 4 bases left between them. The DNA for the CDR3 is TGTGCCAGCAGCTTGTATGCAACTAATGAAAAACTGTTTTTT. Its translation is CASSLYATNEKLFF.

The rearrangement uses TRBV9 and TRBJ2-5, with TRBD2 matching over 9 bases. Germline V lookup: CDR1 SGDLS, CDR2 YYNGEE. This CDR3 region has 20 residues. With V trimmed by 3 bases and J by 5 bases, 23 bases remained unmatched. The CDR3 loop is CASSGRYRVSGGPPAETQYF. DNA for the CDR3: TGTGCCAGCAGCGGCCGATATAGGGTTAGCGGGGGCCCACCCGCGGAGACCCAGTACTTC.

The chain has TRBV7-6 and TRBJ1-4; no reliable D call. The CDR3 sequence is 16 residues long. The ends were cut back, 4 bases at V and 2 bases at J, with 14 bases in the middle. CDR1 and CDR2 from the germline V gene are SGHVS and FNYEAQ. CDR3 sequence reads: CASSSMWAGTNEKLFF. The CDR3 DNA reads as TGTGCCAGCAGCTCCATGTGGGCGGGGACTAATGAAAAACTGTTTTTT.

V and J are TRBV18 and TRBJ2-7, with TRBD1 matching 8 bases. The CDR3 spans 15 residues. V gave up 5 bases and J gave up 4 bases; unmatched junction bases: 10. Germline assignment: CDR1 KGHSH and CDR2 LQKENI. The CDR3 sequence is CASSSTGQASYEQYF. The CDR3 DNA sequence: TGTGCCAGCTCATCGACGGGACAGGCATCTTACGAGCAGTACTTC. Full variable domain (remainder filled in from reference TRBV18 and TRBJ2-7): NAGVMQNPRHLVRRRGQEARLRCSPMKGHSHVYWYRQLPEEGLKFMVYLQKENIIDESGMPKERFSAEFPKEGPSILRIQQVVRGDSAAYFCASSSTGQASYEQYFGPGTRLTVT.

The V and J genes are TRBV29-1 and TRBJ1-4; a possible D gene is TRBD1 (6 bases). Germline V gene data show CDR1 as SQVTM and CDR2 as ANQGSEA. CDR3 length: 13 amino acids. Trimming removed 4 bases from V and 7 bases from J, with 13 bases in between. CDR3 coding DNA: TGCAGCGTTGCCGGGGGCGCGAGTGAAAAACTGTTTTTT. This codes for CSVAGGASEKLFF.

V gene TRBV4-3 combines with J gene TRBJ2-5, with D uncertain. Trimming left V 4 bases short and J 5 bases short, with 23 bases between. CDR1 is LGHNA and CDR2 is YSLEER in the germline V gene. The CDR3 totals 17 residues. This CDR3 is CASSLDNSLSVTETQYF. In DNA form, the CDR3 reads TGCGCCAGCAGCCTAGACAACTCATTATCAGTTACTGAGACCCAGTACTTC.

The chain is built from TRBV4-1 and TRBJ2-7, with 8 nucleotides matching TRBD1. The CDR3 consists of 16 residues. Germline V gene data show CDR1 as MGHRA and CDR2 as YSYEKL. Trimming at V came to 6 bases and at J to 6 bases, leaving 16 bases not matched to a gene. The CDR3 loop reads CASSPHPGGADIEQYF. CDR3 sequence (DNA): TGCGCCAGCAGTCCTCATCCAGGGGGCGCAGATATCGAGCAGTACTTC.

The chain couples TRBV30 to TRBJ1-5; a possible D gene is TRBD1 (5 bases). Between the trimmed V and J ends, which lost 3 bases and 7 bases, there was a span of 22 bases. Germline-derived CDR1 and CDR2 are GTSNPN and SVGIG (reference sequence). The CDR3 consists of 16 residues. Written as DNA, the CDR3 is TGTGCCTGGAGCCGTTCCCCCCCCGGGGGAAGACAGCCCCAGCATTTT. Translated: CAWSRSPPGGRQPQHF.

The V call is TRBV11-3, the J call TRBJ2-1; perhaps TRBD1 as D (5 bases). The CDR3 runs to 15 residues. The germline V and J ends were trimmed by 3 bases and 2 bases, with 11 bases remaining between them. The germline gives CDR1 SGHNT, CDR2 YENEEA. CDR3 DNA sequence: TGTGCCAGCAGCTTCCGGGCAGGGACCTACAATGAGCAGTTCTTC. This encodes CASSFRAGTYNEQFF.

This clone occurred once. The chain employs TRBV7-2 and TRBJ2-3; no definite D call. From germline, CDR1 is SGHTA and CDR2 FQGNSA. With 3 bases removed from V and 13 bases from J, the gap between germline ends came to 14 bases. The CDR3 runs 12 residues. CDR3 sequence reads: CASSFGTRWKYF. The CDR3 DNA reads TGTGCCAGCAGCTTCGGCACCCGTTGGAAGTATTTT.

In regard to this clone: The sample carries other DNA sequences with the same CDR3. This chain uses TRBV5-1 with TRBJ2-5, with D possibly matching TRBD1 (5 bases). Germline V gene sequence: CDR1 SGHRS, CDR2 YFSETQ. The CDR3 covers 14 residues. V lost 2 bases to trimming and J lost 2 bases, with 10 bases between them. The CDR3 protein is CASSFGAGQETQYF. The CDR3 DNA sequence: TGCGCCAGCAGCTTTGGGGCAGGGCAAGAGACCCAGTACTTC.

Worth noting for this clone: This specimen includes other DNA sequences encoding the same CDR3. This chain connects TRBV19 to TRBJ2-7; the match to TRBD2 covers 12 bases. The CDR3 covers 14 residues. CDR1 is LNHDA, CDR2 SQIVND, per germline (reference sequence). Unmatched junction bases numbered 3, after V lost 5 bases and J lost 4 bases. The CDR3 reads CASSQTSGSYEQYF. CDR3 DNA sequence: TGTGCCAGTAGTCAGACTAGCGGGAGTTACGAGCAGTACTTC.

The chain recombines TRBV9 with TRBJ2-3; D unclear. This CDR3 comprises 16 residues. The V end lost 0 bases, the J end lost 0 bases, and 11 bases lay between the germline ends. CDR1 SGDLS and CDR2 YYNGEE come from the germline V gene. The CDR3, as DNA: TGTGCCAGCAGCGTAGGAAGAACCTTCAGCACAGATACGCAGTATTTT. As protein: CASSVGRTFSTDTQYF.

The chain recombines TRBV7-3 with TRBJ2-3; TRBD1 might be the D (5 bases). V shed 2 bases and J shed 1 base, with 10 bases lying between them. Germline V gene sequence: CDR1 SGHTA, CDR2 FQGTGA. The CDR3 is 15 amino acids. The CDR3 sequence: CASSLVQGGTDTQYF. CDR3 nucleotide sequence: TGTGCCAGCAGCTTAGTACAAGGGGGCACAGATACGCAGTATTTT.

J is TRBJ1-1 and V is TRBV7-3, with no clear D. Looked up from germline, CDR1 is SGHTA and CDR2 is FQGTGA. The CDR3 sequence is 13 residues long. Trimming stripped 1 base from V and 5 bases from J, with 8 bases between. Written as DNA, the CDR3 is TGTGCCAGCAGCTTAAGTTTTCAGACTGAAGCTTTCTTT. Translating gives CASSLSFQTEAFF.

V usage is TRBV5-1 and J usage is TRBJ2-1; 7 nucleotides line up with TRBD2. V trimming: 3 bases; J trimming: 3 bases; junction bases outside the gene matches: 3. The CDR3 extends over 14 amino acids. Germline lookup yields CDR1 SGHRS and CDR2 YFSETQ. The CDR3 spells CASSSSGNYNEQFF. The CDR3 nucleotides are TGCGCCAGCAGCTCGAGCGGGAACTACAATGAGCAGTTCTTC. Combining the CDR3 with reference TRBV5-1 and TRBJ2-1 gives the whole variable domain KAGVTQTPRYLIKTRGQQVTLSCSPISGHRSVSWYQQTPGQGLQFLFEYFSETQRNKGNFPGRFSGRQFSNSRSEMNVSTLELGDSALYLCASSSSGNYNEQFFGPGTRLTVL.

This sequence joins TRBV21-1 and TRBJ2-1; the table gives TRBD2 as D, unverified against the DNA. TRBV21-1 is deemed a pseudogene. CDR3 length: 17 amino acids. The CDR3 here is CASSITTSGSPYNEQFF. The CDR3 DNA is TGTGCCAGCAGCATAACAACTAGCGGGAGTCCCTACAATGAGCAGTTCTTC.

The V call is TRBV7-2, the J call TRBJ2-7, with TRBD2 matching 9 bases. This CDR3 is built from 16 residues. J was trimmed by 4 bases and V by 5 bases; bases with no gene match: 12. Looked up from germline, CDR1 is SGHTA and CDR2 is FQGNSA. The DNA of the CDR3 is TGTGCCAGCAGCGGTGCGGCTAGCGGGAAGAATTACGAGCAGTACTTC. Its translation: CASSGAASGKNYEQYF. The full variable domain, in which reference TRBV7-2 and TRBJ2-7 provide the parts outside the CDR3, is GAGVSQSPSNKVTEKGKDVELRCDPISGHTALYWYRQSLGQGLEFLIYFQGNSAPDKSGLPSDRFSAERTGGSVSTLTIQRTQQEDSAVYLCASSGAASGKNYEQYFGPGTRLTVT.

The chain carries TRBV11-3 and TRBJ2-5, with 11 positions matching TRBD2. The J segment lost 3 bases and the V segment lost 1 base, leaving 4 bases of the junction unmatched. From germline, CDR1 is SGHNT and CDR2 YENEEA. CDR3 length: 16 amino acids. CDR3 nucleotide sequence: TGTGCCAGCAGCTTAGGAGAGGGACTAGCGGAAGAGACCCAGTACTTC. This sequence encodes CASSLGEGLAEETQYF.

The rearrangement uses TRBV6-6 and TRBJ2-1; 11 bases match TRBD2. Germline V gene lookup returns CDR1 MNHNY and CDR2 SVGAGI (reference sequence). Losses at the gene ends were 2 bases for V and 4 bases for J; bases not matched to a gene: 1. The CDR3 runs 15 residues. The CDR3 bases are TGTGCCAGCAGTTACGGGACTAGCGGTTACAATGAGCAGTTCTTC. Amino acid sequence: CASSYGTSGYNEQFF.

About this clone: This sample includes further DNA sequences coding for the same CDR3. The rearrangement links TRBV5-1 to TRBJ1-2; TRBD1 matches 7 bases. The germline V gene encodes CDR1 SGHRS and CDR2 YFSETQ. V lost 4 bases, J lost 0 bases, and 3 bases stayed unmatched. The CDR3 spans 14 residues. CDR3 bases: TGCGCCAGCAGCCCGGGACAGCCTAACTATGGCTACACCTTC. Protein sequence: CASSPGQPNYGYTF.

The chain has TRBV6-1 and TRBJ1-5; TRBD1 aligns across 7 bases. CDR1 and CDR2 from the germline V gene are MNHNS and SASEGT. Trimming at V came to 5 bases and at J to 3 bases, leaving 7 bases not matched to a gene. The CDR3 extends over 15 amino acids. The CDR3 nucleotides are TGTGCCAGCAGTCCCACAGGGGAATTCAATCAGCCCCAGCATTTT. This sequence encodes CASSPTGEFNQPQHF.

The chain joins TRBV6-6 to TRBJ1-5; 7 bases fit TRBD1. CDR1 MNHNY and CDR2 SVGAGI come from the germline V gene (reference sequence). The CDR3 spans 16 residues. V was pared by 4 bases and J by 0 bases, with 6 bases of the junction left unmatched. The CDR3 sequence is CASSSPTGASNQPQHF. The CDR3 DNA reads TGTGCCAGCAGTTCCCCAACAGGGGCTAGCAATCAGCCCCAGCATTTT.

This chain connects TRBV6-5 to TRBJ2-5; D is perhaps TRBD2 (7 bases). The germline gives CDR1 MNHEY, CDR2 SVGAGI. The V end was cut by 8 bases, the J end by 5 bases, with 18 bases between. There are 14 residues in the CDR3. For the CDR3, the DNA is TGTGCCAGCGCCTGGGGGGGGGCAGAGGAGACCCAGTACTTC. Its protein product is CASAWGGAEETQYF.

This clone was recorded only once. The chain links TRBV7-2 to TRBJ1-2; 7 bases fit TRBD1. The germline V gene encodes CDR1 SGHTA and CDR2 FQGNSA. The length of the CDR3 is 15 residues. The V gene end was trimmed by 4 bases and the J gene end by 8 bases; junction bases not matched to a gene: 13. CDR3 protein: CASSSSGQFLRGYTF. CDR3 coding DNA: TGTGCCAGCAGCTCCTCGGGACAGTTTCTTAGAGGCTACACCTTC.

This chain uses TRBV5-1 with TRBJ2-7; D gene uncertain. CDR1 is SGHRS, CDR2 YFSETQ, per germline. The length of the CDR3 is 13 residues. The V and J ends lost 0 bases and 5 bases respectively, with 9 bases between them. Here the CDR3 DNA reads TGCGCCAGCAGCTTGGCTTTCCTAAACGAGCAGTACTTC. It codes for CASSLAFLNEQYF.